This is a list of T cell receptor beta chains from one sample in a study of blood T cell repertoires in COVID-19. Using immunoSEQ multiplex PCR, the repertoire was profiled, and TCRdb retains in-frame clones only, with some absent. The data show approximately 350,000 clones, roughly 90% seen once. The sequencing input was peripheral blood. These receptors were taken from a man aged 35-49 years with acute or convalescent COVID-19. CDR3s include the opening cysteine and the closing phenylalanine or tryptophan. The D gene is left open where the match is weak.

j_call,v_call,d_call,cdr3_aa
TRBJ2-3,TRBV5-8,TRBD2,CASSPLAGGKSDTQYF
TRBJ2-3,TRBV14,.,CASSNQLGSTDTQYF
TRBJ1-3,TRBV3-1/TRBV3-2,TRBD1,CASSQQGAGNTIYF
TRBJ2-7,TRBV19,TRBD1,CASSDPGQGHYEQYF
TRBJ1-6,TRBV5-1,.,CASSLDGSDNSPLHF
TRBJ1-6,TRBV14,.,CASSQVTPMNSPLHF
TRBJ2-3,TRBV5-1,.,CASSLAYGTSTDTQYF
TRBJ1-4,TRBV3-1/TRBV3-2,.,CASSSGTGKLFF
TRBJ1-1,TRBV27,.,CASSLARGGTEAFF
TRBJ1-1,TRBV7-8,.,CASSSGVKLNTEAFF
TRBJ1-2,TRBV19,TRBD1,CASRPGTGGYGYTF
TRBJ1-2,TRBV30,.,CARSEGQGYTF
TRBJ2-1,TRBV19,.,CASRTTPSYNEQFF
TRBJ2-3,TRBV5-4,.,CASSLGGLTDTQYF
TRBJ2-1,TRBV7-6,TRBD2,CASSREISGKSEQFF
TRBJ2-1,TRBV5-4,TRBD2,CASSASRGRSNEQFF
TRBJ2-2,TRBV7-9,TRBD1,CASRAGGGSSGELFF